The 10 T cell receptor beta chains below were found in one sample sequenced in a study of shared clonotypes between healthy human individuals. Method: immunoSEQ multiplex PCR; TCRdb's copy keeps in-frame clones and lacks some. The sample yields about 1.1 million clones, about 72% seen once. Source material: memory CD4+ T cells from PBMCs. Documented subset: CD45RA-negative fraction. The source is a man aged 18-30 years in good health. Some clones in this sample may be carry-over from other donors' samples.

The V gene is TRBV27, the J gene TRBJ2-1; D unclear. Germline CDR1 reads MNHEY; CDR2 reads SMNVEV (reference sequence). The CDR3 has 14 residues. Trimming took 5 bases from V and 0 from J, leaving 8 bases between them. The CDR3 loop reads CASSLTSSYNEQFF. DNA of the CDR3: TGTGCCAGCAGTCTTACGAGCTCCTACAATGAGCAGTTCTTC.

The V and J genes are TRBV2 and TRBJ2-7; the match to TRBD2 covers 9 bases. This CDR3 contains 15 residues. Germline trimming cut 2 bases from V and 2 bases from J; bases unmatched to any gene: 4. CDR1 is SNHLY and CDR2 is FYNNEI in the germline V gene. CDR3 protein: CASSEPTSGTYEQYF. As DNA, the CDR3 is TGTGCCAGCAGTGAACCGACTAGCGGAACCTACGAGCAGTACTTC.

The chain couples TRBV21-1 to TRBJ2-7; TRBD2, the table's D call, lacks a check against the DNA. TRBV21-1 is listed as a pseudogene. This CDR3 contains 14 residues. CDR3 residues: CASSFLPFSYEQYF. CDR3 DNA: TGTGCCAGCAGCTTCCTCCCGTTCTCCTACGAGCAGTACTTC.

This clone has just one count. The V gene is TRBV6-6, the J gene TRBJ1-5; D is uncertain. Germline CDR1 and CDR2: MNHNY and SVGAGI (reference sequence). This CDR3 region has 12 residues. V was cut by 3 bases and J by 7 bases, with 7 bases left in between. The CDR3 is CASSYREQPQHF. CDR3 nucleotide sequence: TGTGCCAGCAGTTATCGAGAACAGCCCCAGCATTTT.

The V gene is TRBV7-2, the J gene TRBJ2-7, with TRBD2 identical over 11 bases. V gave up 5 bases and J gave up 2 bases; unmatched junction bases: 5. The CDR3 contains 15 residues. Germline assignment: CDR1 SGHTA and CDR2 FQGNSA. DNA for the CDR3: TGTGCCAGCAGCCGACTAGCGGGAAGTCCCTACGAGCAGTACTTC. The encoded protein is CASSRLAGSPYEQYF.

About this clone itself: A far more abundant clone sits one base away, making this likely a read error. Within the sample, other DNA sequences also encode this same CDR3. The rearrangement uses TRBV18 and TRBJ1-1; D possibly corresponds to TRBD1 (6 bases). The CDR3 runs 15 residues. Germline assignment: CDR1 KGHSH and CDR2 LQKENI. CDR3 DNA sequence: TGTGCCAGCTCACCCTGGACAGCCATGAACACTGAAGCTTTCTTC. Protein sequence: CASSPWTAMNTEAFF. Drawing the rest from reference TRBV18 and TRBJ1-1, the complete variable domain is NAGVMQNPRHLVRRRGQEARLRCSPMKGHSHVYWYRQLPEEGLKFMVYLQKENIIDESGMPKERFSAEFPKEGPSILRIQQVVRGDSAAYFCASSPWTAMNTEAFFGQGTRLTVV.

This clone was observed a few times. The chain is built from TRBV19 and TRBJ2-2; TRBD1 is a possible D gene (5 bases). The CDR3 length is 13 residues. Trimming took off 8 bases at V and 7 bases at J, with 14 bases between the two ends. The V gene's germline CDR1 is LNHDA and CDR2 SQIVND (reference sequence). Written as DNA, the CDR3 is TGTGCCAGTGGACAATCAGTTGTCGGGGAGCTGTTTTTT. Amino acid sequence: CASGQSVVGELFF. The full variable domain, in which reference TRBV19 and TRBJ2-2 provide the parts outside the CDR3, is DGGITQSPKYLFRKEGQNVTLSCEQNLNHDAMYWYRQDPGQGLRLIYYSQIVNDFQKGDIAEGYSVSREKKESFPLTVTSAQKNPTAFYLCASGQSVVGELFFGEGSRLTVL.

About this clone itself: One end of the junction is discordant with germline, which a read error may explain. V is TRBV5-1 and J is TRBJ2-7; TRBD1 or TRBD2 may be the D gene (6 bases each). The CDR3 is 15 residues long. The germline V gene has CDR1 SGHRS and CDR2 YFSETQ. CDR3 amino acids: CASSFPPGGSYEQYF. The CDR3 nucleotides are TGCGCCAGCAGCTTCCCTCCCGGGGGCTCCTACGAACAGTACTTC.

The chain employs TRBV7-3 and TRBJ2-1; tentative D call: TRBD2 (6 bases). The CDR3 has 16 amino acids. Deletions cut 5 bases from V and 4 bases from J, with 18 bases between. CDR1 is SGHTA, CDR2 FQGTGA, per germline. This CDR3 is CASSPEGTRLYNEQFF. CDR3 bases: TGTGCCAGCAGCCCGGAGGGGACCCGTTTGTACAATGAGCAGTTCTTC.

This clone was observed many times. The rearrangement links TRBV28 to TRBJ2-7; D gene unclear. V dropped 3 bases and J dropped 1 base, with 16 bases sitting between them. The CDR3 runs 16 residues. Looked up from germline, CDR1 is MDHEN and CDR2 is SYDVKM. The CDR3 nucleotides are TGTGCCAGCAGTTTTTCATTCATACGCAGGTCCTACGAGCAGTACTTC. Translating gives CASSFSFIRRSYEQYF.